This T cell receptor beta chain was recorded in a study of T cells after yellow fever vaccination (dated by TCRdb to between 2017 and 2020). Notes on the research overall: The SMART-Seq v4 Ultra Low Input RNA kit was used to prepare libraries from fractions with low cell numbers. Bulk TCR alpha and beta repertoires were sequenced longitudinally to track T-cell clones before and after primary and booster YFV17D yellow fever vaccination. Two healthy male donors, one aged 18 to 29 and one aged 30 to 40 years, made up the cohort. Bulk PBMC replicates and cell subsets were isolated from blood drawn at multiple timepoints before and after both primary and secondary immunization.

Explained via the paper, the treatment or condition label denotes: live attenuated yellow fever vaccine strain. PBMCs were isolated from peripheral blood using a standard Ficoll-Paque protocol. CD4 and CD8 T-cell fractions were isolated with Dynabeads CD4 and CD8 positive selection kits. TriZol was used to extract RNA from bulk PBMCs, from CD4 and CD8 fractions, and from dextramer-positive and dextramer-negative fractions. The sequencer listed for this sample is Illumina NovaSeq 6000. Synthesis of TCR cDNA relied on 5'RACE template switching, a step that introduced a universal primer site along with unique molecular identifiers. Priming of cDNA synthesis was performed from both the TCR alpha and TCR beta constant segments. Two PCR steps were used to amplify libraries, with sample barcodes and sequencing adapters being added in the second step. Sequencing of the libraries was done on either Illumina HiSeq 2500 (2x100 bp) or NovaSeq (2x150 bp). The study's own analysis went as follows. MIGEC handled demultiplexing of reads and collapsing into UMI consensus sequences, while MiXCR performed V(D)J alignment. Using edgeR on replicate PBMC samples, clonotypes were called vaccine-responding if FDR was below 0.01 and the log2 fold change was above 5 up to day 15. CD4 or CD8 identity was assigned to each bulk clonotype according to whether the clonotype was present at higher abundance in the sequenced CD4 repertoire or the sequenced CD8 repertoire. The public reads were quality trimmed at Q25 with fastp and then assembled into clones with MiXCR by TCRdb, keeping productive beta chains. Identical CDR3 protein sequences are pooled into one entry, listed with their most common genes and DNA. TCRdb, not the authors, supplied the V and J calls. The sample records 150,000 or so distinct CDR3 sequences, 9.3% of which are singletons. Of the sample, 35% to 40% is held by the ten largest clones.

This clonotype appeared many times. What this receptor recognizes is not known. Within one base of it there is no much larger clone, and no base qualities were kept. V sheds 6 bases and J sheds 5 bases, leaving 23 bases between their ends. Counted from cysteine to phenylalanine, this CDR3 has 15 amino acids. Only the CDR3 DNA stays, 45 bases, in frame from base 1. The germline V gene (reference sequence) specifies DFQATT as CDR1 and SNEGSKA as CDR2. On the study overall, not on this receptor specifically: Because abundant contaminating clonotypes from the bulk population could be contained in FACS-sorted repertoires, computational filtering was required. A small share of clonotypes was detected in both CD4 and CD8 compartments, with the overlap likely arising from convergent recombination. After the booster, most of the clones that had expanded following primary vaccination were detected again (96% of CD4 and roughly nine tenths of CD8), which suggests that memory was broadly maintained. The study included only a couple of donors, which limits how far the findings can be generalized. The secondary T-cell response was weaker than the primary response but faster, peaking on day 5 instead of day 15.

This clonotype was obtained from a man aged 18 to 30 who received the YFV17D yellow fever vaccine. This receptor chain uses TRBV20-1 and TRBJ2-7; the D gene may be TRBD1 or TRBD2, since each aligns over 6 bases. Sequencing was performed on CD8+ T cells sorted from PBMCs, taken 45 days after the yellow fever booster vaccination. The CDR3 protein: CSAEGEDSRRDEQYF. In nucleotides, the sequence is TGCAGTGCCGAGGGTGAGGACAGCCGGAGGGACGAGCAGTACTTC.